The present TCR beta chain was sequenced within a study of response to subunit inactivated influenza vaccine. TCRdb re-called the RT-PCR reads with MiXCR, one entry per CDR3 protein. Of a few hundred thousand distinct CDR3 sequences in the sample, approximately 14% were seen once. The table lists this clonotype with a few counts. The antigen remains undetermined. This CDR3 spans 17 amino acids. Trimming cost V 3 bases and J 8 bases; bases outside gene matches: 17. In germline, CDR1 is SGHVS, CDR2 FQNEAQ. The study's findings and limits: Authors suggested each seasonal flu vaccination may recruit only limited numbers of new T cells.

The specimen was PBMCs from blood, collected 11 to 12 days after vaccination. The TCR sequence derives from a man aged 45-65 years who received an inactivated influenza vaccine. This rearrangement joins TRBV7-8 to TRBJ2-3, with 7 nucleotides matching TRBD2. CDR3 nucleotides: TGTGCCAGCAGCTTGGGGGAAAGCGGGGTTGGGGATGGTACGCAGTATTTT. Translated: CASSLGESGVGDGTQYF. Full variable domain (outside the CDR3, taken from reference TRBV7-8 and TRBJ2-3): GAGVSQSPRYKVAKRGQDVALRCDPISGHVSLFWYQQALGQGPEFLTYFQNEAQLDKSGLPSDRFFAERPEGSVSTLKIQRTQQEDSAVYLCASSLGESGVGDGTQYFGPGTRLTVL.